This record concerns one T cell receptor beta chain sequence. Those enrolled in Seattle joined during active infection and were followed longitudinally afterward. These data originate in a study of blood T cell repertoires in COVID-19. Looking at the study overall: The cDNA or gDNA used as material had been derived from T cells, B-cell-depleted T cells, or PBMCs.

Only in-frame clones appear in the TCRdb table, and some are missing; sequencing was by immunoSEQ multiplex PCR. The sample has more than 200,000 clones, about 87% seen once; the top ten hold roughly 6%. Trimming removed 0 bases at V and 8 bases at J, with 14 bases between. Germline CDR1 and CDR2: SGHKS and YYEKEE (reference sequence). The CDR3 extends over 15 amino acids. The sequence came from a woman in her 30s with COVID-19, enrolled during active disease. The chain recombines TRBV5-5 with TRBJ1-4; the D is unclear. The material sequenced was peripheral blood. The CDR3 DNA sequence: TGTGCCAGCAGCTTGGTACCGGACTTGGGCGAAAAACTGTTTTTT. Residues: CASSLVPDLGEKLFF.